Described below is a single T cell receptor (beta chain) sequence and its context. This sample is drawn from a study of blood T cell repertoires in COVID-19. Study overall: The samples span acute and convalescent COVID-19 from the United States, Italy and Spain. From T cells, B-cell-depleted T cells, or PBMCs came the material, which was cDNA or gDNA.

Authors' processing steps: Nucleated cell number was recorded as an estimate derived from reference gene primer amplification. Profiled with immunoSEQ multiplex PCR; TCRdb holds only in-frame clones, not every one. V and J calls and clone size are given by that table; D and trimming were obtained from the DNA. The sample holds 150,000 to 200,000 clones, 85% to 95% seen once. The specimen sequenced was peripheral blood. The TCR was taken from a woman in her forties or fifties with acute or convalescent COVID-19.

The CDR3 nucleotides read TGTGCCAGCAGCTACAGGTCAGGCCAGCCGGATGAAAAACTGTTTTTT. Translated, it gives CASSYRSGQPDEKLFF. V and J are TRBV6-5 and TRBJ1-4, with TRBD1 as a possible D gene (5 bases). Deletions cut 6 bases from V and 6 bases from J, with 20 bases between. The CDR3 runs to 16 residues. Germline CDR1 MNHEY, CDR2 SVGAGI.